Listed here is a single TCR beta chain. The CDR3 totals 19 residues. After removal of 2 bases from V and 5 bases from J, the junction contained 9 bases not matched to a gene. The germline V gene has CDR1 MDHEN and CDR2 SYDVKM. The PCR used 60 Vbeta and 13 Jbeta primers. Sequencing was performed with immunoSEQ multiplex PCR; in TCRdb, only in-frame clones are kept and a portion is missing. The data show 200,000 to 250,000 clones, approximately 81% seen once. This specimen comes from a study of cytomegalovirus exposure and HLA in healthy donors. The material sequenced was PBMCs. This receptor was obtained from a human donor in good health. The chain couples TRBV28 to TRBJ2-1; TRBD2 matches at 16 bases. The CDR3 DNA reads TGTGCCAGCAGTTTAGGCGGGACTAGCGGGAGGGCCAGCGACAATGAGCAGTTCTTC. Translating gives CASSLGGTSGRASDNEQFF.